This paragraph reports one T cell receptor beta chain. Its specific antigen is unknown. No base quality information exists; no much larger clone differs at one position. CDR1 and CDR2, per the germline V gene (reference sequence), are DFQATT and SNEGSKA. The V end gives up 1 base and the J end 5 bases, leaving 8 bases in the junction not matched to a gene. There are 15 amino acids in the CDR3, from cysteine to phenylalanine inclusive. Solely the CDR3 DNA is kept, with 45 bases framed from the first base. The data belong to a study of identical twins (dated by TCRdb to 2016 to 2017). With respect to the entire study: To test whether fetal clonotypes persist, the study used deep sequencing on TCR alpha and beta repertoires from monozygotic twins, unrelated adults of various ages, and cord blood. To rule out contamination, the twin experiments were replicated at different times with different library preparation protocols.

Every donor was a healthy Caucasian. The twin cohort comprised three pairs of female monozygotic twins, all aged roughly 18 to 29 years. Positive isolation kits from Invitrogen were used to isolate the CD4+ and CD8+ T cell populations. Libraries came from 5' RACE. The listed sequencing device is Illumina HiSeq 2000. Template switching added a universal primer binding site, and the final cDNA carried a unique molecular identifier that allowed TCR cDNA molecules to be counted accurately. Specific primers in the conserved constant-segment region were used to synthesize first-strand cDNA for the TCR alpha and beta chains. To control for contamination, each cDNA library was double barcoded with a SMART-Mk sample barcode plus Illumina barcodes. Two successive PCR steps introduced TruSeq adapter sequences along with Illumina sample barcodes. The TCR alpha and beta cDNA libraries were sequenced on the Illumina HiSeq platform using custom primers. Turning to the authors' computational methods: MiGEC processed the raw reads to extract unique molecular identifiers, while MiXCR was used to determine the CDR3 positions. Recombination models were inferred per individual with the repgenHMM and IGoR tools using an EM algorithm. Shared clonotypes were analyzed with the tcR package in R, and sharing was normalized by the product of cloneset sizes. To study raw recombination without the effects of thymic and clonal selection, out-of-frame nonproductive sequences were analyzed. The public reads were run again by TCRdb, first through fastp at Q25 and then through MiXCR, and only productive beta chains were kept. Under each unique CDR3 protein, matching rows form one entry showing the most common genes and DNA. These V and J calls are TCRdb output, not the study's own analysis. A total of approximately 500,000 distinct CDR3 sequences appear in this sample, 20% to 30% of them only once. About 2.7% of the sample rests with the top ten.

The paper as a whole reports these results and caveats: Fewer insertions were carried by abundant cord blood beta clonotypes, a similar but weaker trend appeared in young adult naive repertoires, and no such trend appeared in memory repertoires. Zero-insertion analyses could be partly confounded by invariant T cells such as MAIT and iNKT, though diverse VJ usage argued against such confounding for most clonotypes. Compared with coincidental sharing between unrelated individuals, out-of-frame TCR alpha sequences shared between twins had an excess of sequences with low generation probability. Because the same donors could not be followed over many years, conclusions were based on cross-sectional statistical analysis. Recombination models systematically underestimated out-of-frame TCR alpha sharing in monozygotic twins but agreed with sharing between unrelated individuals. In beta out-of-frame sequences, excess twin sharing was weaker, because having fewer shared sequences lowered the signal-to-noise ratio.

The same specimen was also included in a second study, on T cells expressing NK-cell markers. The second study also describes: In sorted CD3+CD56+NKG2C+, CD3+CD56+NKG2C- and CD3+CD56-NKG2C+ T-cell subsets from 7 or 8 donors, TCR beta-chain repertoires were profiled. Among the eight sequenced donors, seven were HCMV-seropositive and one was HCMV-seronegative. To restrict sorting to alphabetaTCR-expressing T cells, an anti-gammadeltaTCR antibody was added in several experiments. In more than five donors, the dominant CD3+CD56+NKG2C+ clonotypes ranked among the top 10 CD8+ clonotypes, making up about 1.0-8% of CD8+ T cells. Those dominant clonotypes were again the most abundant among CD3+CD56-NKG2C+ cells in four donors, at roughly 25-60.1%. It remained unclear whether the expanded NKG2C-expressing T cell clones were specific for HCMV antigens. All eight donors whose samples were sequenced were randomly selected healthy volunteers, three of them men and five women. HCMV-specific IgG was detected in serum with a commercial ELISA kit to determine HCMV serostatus. MIGEC handled demultiplexing of the reads and grouping by UMI, while MiTCR was used to assemble and quantify clonotypes. To exclude erroneous sequences, any TCR cDNA sequence not supported by at least two reads was discarded. The tcR package was used for downstream repertoire analysis, and clonotypes were matched across fractions by CDR3 nucleotide sequence plus V segment. VDJmatch was used to annotate antigen specificity against VDJdb, with one amino acid substitution in CDR3 allowed.

The clonotype comes from a woman aged 18-30 years in good health. The material sequenced was CD4+ T cells sorted from blood. The chain is made from TRBV20-1 and TRBJ2-7; 10 junctional bases match TRBD2. The CDR3 corresponds to CSARVPSGSRDEQYF. The base sequence is TGCAGTGCTAGAGTCCCTAGCGGGAGTCGAGACGAGCAGTACTTC.